This T cell receptor beta chain came from a study of T cell responses to AZD1222 COVID-19 vaccine. General study findings and limits: Two AZD1222 administrations were followed by greater Spike-specific TCR breadth and depth.

As to this clone: The antigen is undetermined.

Profiled with immunoSEQ multiplex PCR; TCRdb holds only in-frame clones, not every one. The table shows about 120,000 clones, with roughly nine tenths occurring only once. The CDR3 runs 14 residues. In germline, CDR1 is SGHNT, CDR2 YYREEE (reference sequence). V lost 3 bases, J lost 3 bases, and 6 bases stayed unmatched. The rearrangement uses TRBV5-4 and TRBJ2-7, with 7 positions matching TRBD1. The sequence was collected from an adult in good health. This specimen consisted of peripheral blood, obtained on day 0 of AZD1222 vaccination. The CDR3 nucleotides are TGTGCCAGCAGCTCTGCTGACAGGGACTACGAGCAGTACTTC. Translation gives CASSSADRDYEQYF.